The 7 T cell receptor beta chains below all came from one sample that was sequenced in a study of CD8 T cells in ankylosing spondylitis (dated by TCRdb to the late 2010s). Libraries were built with 5' RACE. The reads were generated on an Illumina HiSeq 2500. TCRdb redid the processing of the public reads, applying fastp at Q25 and MiXCR, and retained in-frame beta chains. A single entry per CDR3 protein holds the most common genes and DNA from its merged rows. The sample table holds roughly 86,000 distinct CDR3 sequences, of which approximately 9% were seen once. Approximately 4.8% of the sample lies in the top ten. The sample was blood, either unsorted or a sorted T cell fraction (not recorded which). The source is a male donor with ankylosing spondylitis or in good health (not recorded which).

This clonotype was found many times. The J gene is TRBJ2-1, the V gene TRBV24-1; no clear D gene. Trimming left V 3 bases short and J 0 bases short, with 14 bases between. CDR1 is KGHDR, CDR2 SFDVKD, per germline. This CDR3 comprises 17 residues. The CDR3 here is CATSDQASPRSYNEQFF. CDR3 nucleotide sequence: TGTGCCACCAGTGATCAGGCCTCCCCTCGCTCCTACAATGAGCAGTTCTTC.

V is TRBV3-1 and J is TRBJ1-1; 7 bases are a match to TRBD1. Germline lookup yields CDR1 LGHDT and CDR2 YNNKEL (reference sequence). The V segment lost 2 bases and the J segment 5 bases; nucleotides outside the gene matches: 2. The CDR3 totals 13 residues. In nucleotides, the CDR3 is TGTGCCAGCAGCCAAACAGGGGAAACTGAAGCTTTCTTT. This gives the protein CASSQTGETEAFF.

This clonotype appeared many times. The rearrangement joins TRBV20-1 to TRBJ1-5, with 8 bases that match TRBD1. CDR3 length: 12 residues. Trimming cost V 6 bases and J 6 bases; bases outside gene matches: 4. CDR1 DFQATT and CDR2 SNEGSKA come from the germline V gene (reference sequence). The CDR3, as DNA: TGCAGTGCAGACAGGGGAAGTCAGCCCCAGCATTTT. This codes for CSADRGSQPQHF.

This clonotype was counted at least ten times. The chain recombines TRBV2 with TRBJ2-5; 14 bases agree with TRBD2. The germline gives CDR1 SNHLY, CDR2 FYNNEI. The CDR3 covers 14 residues. Trimming cost V 7 bases and J 5 bases; bases outside gene matches: 3. CDR3 in amino acids: CASTGTSGGETQYF. CDR3 nucleotides: TGTGCCAGCACCGGGACTAGCGGGGGTGAGACCCAGTACTTC.

Ten or more counts support this clonotype. A read error may produce the germline difference seen at one junction end. The V call is TRBV20-1, the J call TRBJ1-1; possible D gene TRBD1, 5 bases. Germline V gene lookup returns CDR1 DFQATT and CDR2 SNEGSKA (reference sequence). CDR3 length: 14 residues. The chain's CDR3 is CSARVQGEGTEAFF. The CDR3 nucleotides are TGCAGTGCCAGAGTGCAGGGAGAAGGAACTGAAGCTTTCTTT.

This clonotype was counted at least ten times. The chain carries TRBV5-6 and TRBJ1-2, with a possible D match to TRBD1 (6 bases). This CDR3 has 14 residues. Germline CDR1 reads SGHDT; CDR2 reads YYEEEE. V lost 0 bases, J lost 2 bases, and 8 bases lay in between. CDR3 residues: CASSLGQANYGYTF. CDR3 DNA sequence: TGTGCCAGCAGCTTGGGACAGGCCAACTATGGCTACACCTTC.

This clonotype was found many times. The chain uses TRBV20-1 and TRBJ2-7; 8 bases map to TRBD2. There are 14 residues in the CDR3. J lost 7 bases, V lost 3 bases, and 11 bases had no gene match. Germline loops: CDR1 DFQATT, CDR2 SNEGSKA (reference sequence). The CDR3 DNA follows: TGCAGTGCTAGTCTCACTAGCGGCCTCGGGGAGCAGTACTTC. Its protein is CSASLTSGLGEQYF.